Below, one T cell receptor (beta chain) is given with its context. Its antigen is unidentified. The data originate from a study of OX40 agonist ivuxolimab in advanced cancers. Study-level findings and limits: Nonresponders included some who also had low normalized T-cell clonal expansion. Researchers report that CD8+ T cells had, on average, more expanded clones than CD4+.

Using immunoSEQ multiplex PCR, the repertoire was profiled, and TCRdb retains in-frame clones only, with some absent. The sample has more than 70,000 clones; roughly four fifths are singletons. The CDR3 consists of 14 residues. The junction had 5 bases not matched to a gene; V was cut back by 6 bases and J by 3 bases. From germline, CDR1 is LNHDA and CDR2 SQIVND (reference sequence). This specimen consisted of CD4+ or CD8+ T cells sorted from blood, obtained in a trial of the OX40 agonist ivuxolimab. The chain recombines TRBV19 with TRBJ1-2; 9 bases are a match to TRBD1. The receptor was derived from an adult with an advanced solid tumor such as melanoma, head and neck, liver or kidney cancer. The CDR3 spells CASRPRDRDYGYTF. The DNA of the CDR3 is TGTGCCAGTAGGCCCCGGGACAGGGACTATGGCTACACCTTC.